Shown below are 22 T cell receptor beta chains from a single sample sequenced in a study of CD8 T cell repertoires and HIV-1 epitope variants. The antigens these receptors bind are not known. Clones were sequenced by immunoSEQ multiplex PCR, and TCRdb holds only the in-frame ones, with some missing. The profile shows several thousand clones, approximately 65% of them singletons. The sequenced material came from cultured CD8+ T cells derived from PBMCs. The receptor set was obtained from a male donor with HIV.

This clone was counted once. The chain joins TRBV5-5 to TRBJ2-3; a possible D gene is TRBD1 (6 bases). The CDR3 is 17 amino acids. CDR1 and CDR2 from the germline V gene are SGHKS and YYEKEE (reference sequence). V was pared by 0 bases and J by 1 base, with 15 bases between. CDR3 bases: TGTGCCAGCAGCTTGGCCACCGGACAGTCCCGCACAGATACGCAGTATTTT. Translating gives CASSLATGQSRTDTQYF.

This clone qualifies as medium-sized. The chain recombines TRBV5-1 with TRBJ1-1; D may be TRBD1 (5 bases). With 0 bases removed from V and 5 bases from J, the gap between germline ends came to 11 bases. CDR1 and CDR2 (germline): SGHRS, YFSETQ. The CDR3 has 14 residues. CDR3: CASSLATGGTEAFF. The CDR3 DNA reads as TGCGCCAGCAGCTTGGCCACAGGCGGAACTGAAGCTTTCTTT.

The chain couples TRBV18 to TRBJ2-7, with TRBD1 matching over 10 bases. The CDR3 extends over 12 amino acids. The germline V gene encodes CDR1 KGHSH and CDR2 LQKENI. With 6 bases clipped from V and 4 bases from J, the junction kept 0 bases outside the gene matches. In nucleotides, the CDR3 is TGTGCCAGCTCGGGACAGGGGTACGAGCAGTACTTC. Protein sequence: CASSGQGYEQYF. Combining the CDR3 with reference TRBV18 and TRBJ2-7 gives the whole variable domain NAGVMQNPRHLVRRRGQEARLRCSPMKGHSHVYWYRQLPEEGLKFMVYLQKENIIDESGMPKERFSAEFPKEGPSILRIQQVVRGDSAAYFCASSGQGYEQYFGPGTRLTVT.

A few counts support this clone. The chain recombines TRBV10-3 with TRBJ2-3; 11 positions match TRBD2. The length of the CDR3 is 19 residues. CDR1 and CDR2 (germline): ENHRY, SYGVKD. The J segment lost 2 bases and the V segment lost 3 bases, leaving 13 bases of the junction unmatched. The chain's CDR3 is CAISDLFSGREESTDTQYF. CDR3 sequence (DNA): TGTGCCATCAGTGATCTCTTTAGCGGGAGGGAAGAATCCACAGATACGCAGTATTTT.

This clone was observed a single time. The gene calls are TRBV5-5 and TRBJ2-5, with 8 bases lining up with TRBD2. With 4 bases clipped from V and 5 bases from J, the junction kept 10 bases outside the gene matches. Germline-derived CDR1 and CDR2 are SGHKS and YYEKEE (reference sequence). CDR3 length: 15 residues. CDR3 protein: CASSNLAGPRETQYF. In nucleotides, the CDR3 is TGTGCCAGCAGCAATTTAGCGGGGCCACGGGAGACCCAGTACTTC.

The rearrangement joins TRBV11-2 to TRBJ2-2; 10 bases agree with TRBD1. There are 15 residues in the CDR3. Germline-derived CDR1 and CDR2 are SGHAT and FQNNGV. After removal of 4 bases from V and 4 bases from J, the junction contained 3 bases not matched to a gene. The CDR3 region has the DNA TGTGCCAGCAGCTACCGACAGGGGGCCACCGGGGAGCTGTTTTTT. Amino acids: CASSYRQGATGELFF.

V is TRBV19 and J is TRBJ2-1; tentatively, D is TRBD1 (6 bases). The germline gives CDR1 LNHDA, CDR2 SQIVND (reference sequence). V gave up 0 bases and J gave up 6 bases, with 15 bases separating them. The CDR3 consists of 16 residues. The DNA of the CDR3 is TGTGCCAGTAGTATAGATTCAGGGGTCGTAATCAATGAGCAGTTCTTC. The encoded protein is CASSIDSGVVINEQFF.

CDR3 loop: CASSLVIGRSSYNEQFF. CDR3 nucleotides: TGTGCCAGCAGCTTAGTAATCGGCAGGTCCTCCTACAATGAGCAGTTCTTC. The chain combines TRBV7-8 with TRBJ2-1; D gene uncertain. The CDR3 length is 17 residues. Germline assignment: CDR1 SGHVS and CDR2 FQNEAQ. V lost 1 base, J lost 0 bases, and 13 bases lay in between. Full variable domain (outside the CDR3, taken from reference TRBV7-8 and TRBJ2-1): GAGVSQSPRYKVAKRGQDVALRCDPISGHVSLFWYQQALGQGPEFLTYFQNEAQLDKSGLPSDRFFAERPEGSVSTLKIQRTQQEDSAVYLCASSLVIGRSSYNEQFFGPGTRLTVL.

The genes are TRBV4-1 and TRBJ1-1; a possible D gene is TRBD1 (6 bases). V gave up 1 base and J gave up 8 bases, with 8 bases separating them. Germline V lookup: CDR1 MGHRA, CDR2 YSYEKL. This CDR3 is built from 12 residues. The CDR3 coding sequence is TGCGCCAGCAGCCAAGGGACAGCCGAAGCTTTCTTT. The encoded protein is CASSQGTAEAFF.

The rearrangement joins TRBV5-1 to TRBJ1-6; D is perhaps TRBD1 (6 bases). The CDR3 consists of 15 residues. Deletions cut 1 base from V and 8 bases from J, with 13 bases between. Germline CDR1 SGHRS, CDR2 YFSETQ. The CDR3 bases are TGCGCCAGCAGCTTGCTCCCGGGGGCAGATTCACCCCTCCACTTT. Translating gives CASSLLPGADSPLHF.

The rearrangement links TRBV18 to TRBJ2-7; D gene ambiguous. CDR1 and CDR2 from the germline V gene are KGHSH and LQKENI. This CDR3 is built from 13 residues. V lost 5 bases and J 0 bases, leaving 8 bases between the germline ends. The CDR3: CASSDSNSYEQYF. CDR3 nucleotide sequence: TGTGCCAGCTCAGACTCCAACTCCTACGAGCAGTACTTC. Together with reference TRBV18 and TRBJ2-7, the CDR3 gives the full variable domain: NAGVMQNPRHLVRRRGQEARLRCSPMKGHSHVYWYRQLPEEGLKFMVYLQKENIIDESGMPKERFSAEFPKEGPSILRIQQVVRGDSAAYFCASSDSNSYEQYFGPGTRLTVT.

For the CDR3, the DNA is TGTGCCAGCAGCTTACGGCGGCCTCGCGGGGGATCCACCGGGGAGCTGTTTTTT. Its translation is CASSLRRPRGGSTGELFF. The chain links TRBV13 to TRBJ2-2; 7 bases are a match to TRBD2. The CDR3 runs 18 residues. V was pared by 2 bases and J by 4 bases, with 13 bases of the junction left unmatched. Germline V gene sequence: CDR1 PRHDT, CDR2 FYEKMQ (reference sequence).

J is TRBJ2-4 and V is TRBV21-1. TRBV21-1 counts as a pseudogene. CDR3 size: 18 residues. The CDR3 DNA sequence: TGTGCCAGCAGCAAAGAAGAAAGGGCAGGCGGAATCAAAAACATTCAGTACTTC. Translated: CASSKEERAGGIKNIQYF.

The chain joins TRBV5-1 to TRBJ1-2, with TRBD1 matching 7 bases. Losses at the gene ends were 4 bases for V and 3 bases for J; bases not matched to a gene: 12. The CDR3 runs 16 residues. Germline CDR1 reads SGHRS; CDR2 reads YFSETQ. DNA for the CDR3: TGCGCCAGCAGCACAAACTTCGACAGGGCTGACTATGGCTACACCTTC. Translated: CASSTNFDRADYGYTF.

In nucleotides, the CDR3 is TGTGCCAGCTGGAGGGGGGGCGCCTGGGAGACCCAGTACTTC. Protein product: CASWRGGAWETQYF. This rearrangement joins TRBV2 to TRBJ2-5, with D possibly being TRBD2 (7 bases). The CDR3 length is 14 residues. The V end lost 8 bases, the J end lost 5 bases, and 18 bases lay between the germline ends. CDR1 and CDR2 from the germline V gene are SNHLY and FYNNEI.

Only a few counts were recorded for this clone. V gene TRBV9 combines with J gene TRBJ2-1; 8 bases line up with TRBD1. Germline CDR1 reads SGDLS; CDR2 reads YYNGEE. The V and J ends lost 2 bases and 9 bases, in that order; junction bases with no gene match: 16. This CDR3 is built from 17 residues. The CDR3 sequence is CASSVSPGGPRPPEQFF. The CDR3 DNA sequence: TGTGCCAGCAGCGTCTCCCCAGGGGGCCCTCGGCCACCTGAGCAGTTCTTC.

V is TRBV5-4 and J is TRBJ2-5; 11 nucleotides align to TRBD2. Germline values: CDR1 SGHNT, CDR2 YYREEE (reference sequence). Unmatched junction bases numbered 2, after V lost 2 bases and J lost 2 bases. The length of the CDR3 is 15 residues. CDR3 coding DNA: TGTGCCAGCAGCTTTTCTAGCGGGGGGCAAGAGACCCAGTACTTC. Translated: CASSFSSGGQETQYF.

There are a few counts of this clone. The rearrangement uses TRBV5-1 and TRBJ1-2; a possible D gene is TRBD1 (5 bases). V lost 3 bases and J lost 3, with 12 bases in between. The CDR3 runs 14 residues. CDR1 is SGHRS and CDR2 is YFSETQ in the germline V gene. The CDR3 loop reads CASSWEQDDYGYTF. The CDR3 bases are TGCGCCAGCAGCTGGGAACAGGACGACTATGGCTACACCTTC.

The rearrangement links TRBV9 to TRBJ2-1; D is undetermined. V lost 3 bases, J lost 5 bases, and 15 bases lay in between. Germline CDR1 SGDLS, CDR2 YYNGEE. CDR3 size: 15 residues. The CDR3 is CASSARPARDNEQFF. The DNA of the CDR3 is TGTGCCAGCAGCGCCCGACCCGCCCGGGACAATGAGCAGTTCTTC.

The chain has TRBV10-1 and TRBJ2-3, with TRBD2 as a possible D gene (7 bases). Germline V gives CDR1 WNHNN, CDR2 SYGVQD (reference sequence). The V and J ends lost 0 bases and 5 bases respectively, with 12 bases between them. CDR3 length equals 15 residues. CDR3 sequence: CASSESGGPGDTQYF. In DNA, the CDR3 is TGCGCCAGCAGTGAGTCGGGGGGGCCGGGAGATACGCAGTATTTT.

The chain uses TRBV29-1 and TRBJ2-1; D is unclear. The CDR3 is 13 amino acids. Trimming pared 3 bases from V and 6 bases from J, leaving 12 bases between. Per the germline V gene, CDR1 is SQVTM and CDR2 is ANQGSEA. CDR3 bases: TGCAGCGTTGATGGTCCCCGAGGCAATGAGCAGTTCTTC. The encoded protein is CSVDGPRGNEQFF.

The chain combines TRBV29-1 with TRBJ1-1; 7 bases agree with TRBD1. The length of the CDR3 is 11 residues. V shed 7 bases, J shed 2 bases, and the junction held 1 base outside the gene matches. Germline V gene data show CDR1 as SQVTM and CDR2 as ANQGSEA. The CDR3: CSGDSNTEAFF. The CDR3 DNA reads TGCAGCGGGGACAGTAACACTGAAGCTTTCTTT. The full variable domain, rest sourced from reference TRBV29-1 and TRBJ1-1, is SAVISQKPSRDICQRGTSLTIQCQVDSQVTMMFWYRQQPGQSLTLIATANQGSEATYESGFVIDKFPISRPNLTFSTLTVSNMSPEDSSIYLCSGDSNTEAFFGQGTRLTVV.